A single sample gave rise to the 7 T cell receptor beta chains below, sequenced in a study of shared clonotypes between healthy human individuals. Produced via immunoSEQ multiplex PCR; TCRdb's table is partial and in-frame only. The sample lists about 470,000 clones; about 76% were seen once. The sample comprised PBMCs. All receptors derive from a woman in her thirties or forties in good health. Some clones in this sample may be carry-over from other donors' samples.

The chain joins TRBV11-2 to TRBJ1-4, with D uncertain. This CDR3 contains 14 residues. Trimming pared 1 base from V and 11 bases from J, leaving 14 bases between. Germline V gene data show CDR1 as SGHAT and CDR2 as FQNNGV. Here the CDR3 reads CASSLGVGSGKLFF. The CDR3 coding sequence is TGTGCCAGCAGCTTAGGGGTGGGATCGGGGAAACTGTTTTTT.

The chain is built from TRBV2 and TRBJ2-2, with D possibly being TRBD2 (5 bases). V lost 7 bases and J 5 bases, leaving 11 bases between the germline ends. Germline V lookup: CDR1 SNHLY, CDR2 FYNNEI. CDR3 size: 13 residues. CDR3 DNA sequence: TGTGCCAGCATAGGATGGAGGACCGGGGAGCTGTTTTTT. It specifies CASIGWRTGELFF.

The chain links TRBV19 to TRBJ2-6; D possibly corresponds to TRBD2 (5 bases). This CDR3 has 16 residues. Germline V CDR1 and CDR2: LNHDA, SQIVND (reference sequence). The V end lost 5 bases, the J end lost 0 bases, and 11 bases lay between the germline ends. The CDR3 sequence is CASSEGTLSGANVLTF. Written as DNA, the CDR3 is TGTGCCAGTAGTGAGGGAACCCTCTCTGGGGCCAACGTCCTGACTTTC.

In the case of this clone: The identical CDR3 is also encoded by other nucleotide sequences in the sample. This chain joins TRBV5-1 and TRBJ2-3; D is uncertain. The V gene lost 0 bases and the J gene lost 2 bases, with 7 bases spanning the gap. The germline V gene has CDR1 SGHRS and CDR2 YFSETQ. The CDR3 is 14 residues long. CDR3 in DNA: TGCGCCAGCAGCTTGGACACGCACACAGATACGCAGTATTTT. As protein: CASSLDTHTDTQYF.

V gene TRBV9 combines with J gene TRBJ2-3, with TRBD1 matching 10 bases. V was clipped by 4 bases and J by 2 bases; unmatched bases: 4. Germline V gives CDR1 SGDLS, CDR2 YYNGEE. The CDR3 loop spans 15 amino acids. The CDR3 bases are TGTGCCAGCAGCACCGGGACAGGGGACACAGATACGCAGTATTTT. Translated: CASSTGTGDTDTQYF.

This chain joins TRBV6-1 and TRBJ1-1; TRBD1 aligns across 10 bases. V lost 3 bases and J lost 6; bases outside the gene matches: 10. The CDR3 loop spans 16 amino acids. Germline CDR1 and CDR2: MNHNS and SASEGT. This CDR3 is CASSDDRGRKVPEAFF. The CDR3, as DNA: TGTGCCAGCAGTGATGACAGGGGGCGCAAAGTCCCTGAAGCTTTCTTT.

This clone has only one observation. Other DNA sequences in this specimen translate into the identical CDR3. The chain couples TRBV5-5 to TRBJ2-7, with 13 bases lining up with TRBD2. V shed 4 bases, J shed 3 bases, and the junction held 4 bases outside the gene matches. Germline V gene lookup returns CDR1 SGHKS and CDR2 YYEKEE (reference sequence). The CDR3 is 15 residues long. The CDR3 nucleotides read TGTGCCAGCAGCCCCGGACTAGCGGGGGTCTACGAGCAGTACTTC. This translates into CASSPGLAGVYEQYF.